This TCR beta chain was sequenced for a study of molecular identifiers for immune sequencing clone quantification (dated by TCRdb to 2016 to 2018). Background for the entire study: For a replicate experiment, RNA from roughly 18,000 or 92,000 naive CD8 T cells was divided into five aliquots, and four of the five aliquots were sequenced. CD8 T cells were used in a methods study to benchmark molecular-identifier clustering-based TCR repertoire sequencing (MIDCIRS) and TCR RNA copy counting. Overall results and qualifications from the work: When barcode sub-clustering was not used, chimeric consensus sequences inflated TCR diversity, with chimeras reaching as high as 47%. Modeling gave approximately 3 recovered TCR RNA copies per cell versus 7.5 to 10 by digital PCR, implying about 30% capture efficiency. Identical TCR molecules sharing a barcode could cause highly expanded clone sizes to be underestimated. The naive libraries included spiked-in Jurkat TCR RNA (roughly nine copies' worth), and this Jurkat TCR RNA is not part of the donor repertoire. Spiked-in Jurkat TCR RNA equal to a single cell's worth was reported to be detectable even within 1,100,000 naive CD8 T cells. Clones above 20 RNA copies held over 99% of molecules in CMV-specific effector cells but under 1% in naive cells.

The method behind the library was PCR. Sequenced on an Illumina HiSeq 4000. Bulk TCR libraries were prepared as previously described, using TCR primers listed in Table S5. Purification of total RNA was performed with the Qiagen AllPrep DNA/RNA kit. Before analysis, reads from multiple sequencing runs of the same library were pooled. In the source study's methods: Reads were retained only if the reads had an exact TCR constant sequence, and the retained reads were trimmed to 150 nt and grouped according to their 12-nt molecular barcodes. Reads inside each barcode group were sub-clustered using a 15% Levenshtein threshold, and a quality-weighted consensus sequence was constructed for each RNA molecule. Non-functional sequences were excluded, and lower-count sequences lying one edit away from another sequence were also excluded. Based on fitting two negative binomial distributions, any barcode sub-cluster with under 20% of the maximum read count was discarded. TCRdb reprocessed the public reads (quality trimming at Q25 with fastp, clone calling with MiXCR) and kept in-frame beta chains. CDR3 protein sequences are deduplicated, and each keeps its most common genes and DNA. Clone size and V and J calls follow TCRdb, not the original study. Present in this sample are about 320,000 distinct CDR3 sequences, about 21% of which were seen just once. The ten largest clones capture 0.75% to 0.85% of the sample.

This clonotype was seen ten or more times. Its antigen is still unknown. No base quality values were provided; no much bigger clone lies one nucleotide off. Libraries of naive CD8 T cells were built from anywhere between about 17,000 and 1,000,000 sorted cells, with 10%, 30% or 50% of the purified RNA used. Naive CD8 T cells, defined as CD8+CD4-CCR7+CD45RA+, were FACS-sorted into RLT Plus buffer on a BD FACSAria II. Detection sensitivity was tested by spiking Jurkat RNA equal to ten TCR copies' worth into samples containing about 20,000-1,100,000 naive CD8 T cells. CD8 T cells were enriched using RosetteSep CD8+ T Cell Enrichment Cocktail and Ficoll-Paque, and the enriched cells then underwent ACK red cell lysis. Sequenced input: naive CD8+ T cells from blood, with Jurkat cell RNA spiked in. The sample's cell subset or site label, decoded: FACS-sorted CD8+CD4-CCR7+CD45RA+ naive T cells. The receptor was derived from a human donor in good health. Some libraries in this study had Jurkat cell RNA spiked in.

The nucleotides read TGTGCCAGCAGTCCGGACGGTCAAGGTTCCAATTCACCCCTCCACTTT. It codes for CASSPDGQGSNSPLHF. The rearrangement combines TRBV13 with TRBJ1-6; the D gene cannot be resolved reliably. V was cut back by 6 bases and J by 7 bases, leaving a gap of 19 bases between them. Reading from cysteine to phenylalanine, the CDR3 counts 16 amino acids. Only CDR3 DNA remains: 48 bases, in frame from the first base. As encoded in the germline V gene (reference sequence), CDR1 is PRHDT while CDR2 is FYEKMQ.